These T cell receptor beta chains were read from a single sample in a study of identical twins. TCRdb fed the 5' RACE reads into MiXCR, producing one record per CDR3 protein. The table has about 690,000 distinct CDR3 sequences, 6.1% seen once. Input material: naive T cells sorted from blood. Source of these receptors: a man aged 18 to 30 in good health. CDR3s leave out the opening cysteine and the closing phenylalanine or tryptophan.

ASSFRQGNTDTQY TRBV7-2 13
AISPDLLGYTQF TRBV10-3 12
ASSERPGEQF TRBV25-1 10
ASSLGVFGLAGDNEQF TRBV5-6 16
ATSRVWNEQF TRBV15 10
SAMEGLVWLAGVNEQF TRBV20-1 16
ASSGRQFLGDEQF TRBV6-1 13
SARNSGRAVDTQY TRBV20-1 13
ASSYVYGAEQY TRBV6-5 11
ASVGQGHNEQF TRBV6-1 11
ASSLVASEPYEQY TRBV5-1 13
ASSPPRGGGFGSTDTQY TRBV18 17
SARDLLAGNNEQF TRBV20-1 13
AIGGLADFNEQF TRBV10-3 12
ASSYQAGGPGNEQF TRBV5-1 14
AWDPLAGPINEQF TRBV30 13
ASRGTSKNIQY TRBV27 11
ASIRTGQVMSGYT TRBV7-9 13
SASRRAPSSYNSPLH TRBV20-1 15
ASTPGPGSYNEQF TRBV12-3/TRBV12-4 13
ASKKGDIYEQY TRBV27 11
ASTELTGTSGTQY TRBV28 13
SAAGRGPGEQF TRBV20-1 11
ASSLTFGGSSSYEQY TRBV5-5 15
ASSLAGVSSYNEQF TRBV6-1 14
ASSLRGGEETQY TRBV7-3 12
ASTVNSGTGNEQY TRBV6-2/TRBV6-3 13
SVDRGSGHNEQF TRBV29-1 12
AIRGSPTSGGETQY TRBV10-3 14
SASPPTSDKQF TRBV20-1 11
ASSQDTRMNYGYT TRBV4-3 13
ASSFRDSSYEQY TRBV12-3/TRBV12-4 12
ASRHGRLPHSNQPQH TRBV6-2/TRBV6-3 15